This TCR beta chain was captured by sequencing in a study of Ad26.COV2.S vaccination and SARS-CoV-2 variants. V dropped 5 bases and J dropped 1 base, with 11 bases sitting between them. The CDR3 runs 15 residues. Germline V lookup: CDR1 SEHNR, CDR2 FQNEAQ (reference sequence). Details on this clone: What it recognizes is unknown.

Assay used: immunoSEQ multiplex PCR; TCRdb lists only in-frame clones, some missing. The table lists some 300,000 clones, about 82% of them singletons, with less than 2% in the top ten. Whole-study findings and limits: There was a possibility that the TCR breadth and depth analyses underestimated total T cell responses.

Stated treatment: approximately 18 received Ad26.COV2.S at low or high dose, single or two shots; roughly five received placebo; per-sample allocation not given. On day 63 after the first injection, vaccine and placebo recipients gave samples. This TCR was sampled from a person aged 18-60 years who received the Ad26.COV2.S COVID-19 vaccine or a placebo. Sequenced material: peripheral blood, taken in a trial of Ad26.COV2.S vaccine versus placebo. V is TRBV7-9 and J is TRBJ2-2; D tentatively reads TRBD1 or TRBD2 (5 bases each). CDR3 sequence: CASSVGDRNTGELFF. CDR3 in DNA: TGTGCCAGCAGCGTCGGGGACCGGAACACCGGGGAGCTGTTTTTT.